This TCR beta chain derives from a study of blood T cell repertoires in COVID-19. Turning to the study itself: Both acute and convalescent COVID-19 samples were obtained from the United States, Italy and Spain. In each case, the material was cDNA or gDNA derived from T cells, B-cell-depleted T cells, or PBMCs.

Profiling relied on immunoSEQ multiplex PCR, and the TCRdb table lists in-frame clones only, not all of them. This table has tens of thousands of clones, around nine tenths appearing once. With 7 bases removed from V and 0 bases from J, the gap between germline ends came to 9 bases. The CDR3 loop spans 13 amino acids. Germline V lookup: CDR1 SNHLY, CDR2 FYNNEI. The source of this sequence is a woman in her seventies with acute or convalescent COVID-19. The gene calls are TRBV2 and TRBJ1-1; a possible D gene is TRBD1 (5 bases). The material sequenced was peripheral blood. The CDR3 here is CASKQVMNTEAFF. As DNA, the CDR3 is TGTGCCAGCAAACAGGTCATGAACACTGAAGCTTTCTTT. The full variable domain, completed using reference TRBV2 and TRBJ1-1, is EPEVTQTPSHQVTQMGQEVILRCVPISNHLYFYWYRQILGQKVEFLVSFYNNEISEKSEIFDDQFSVERPDGSNFTLKIRSTKLEDSAMYFCASKQVMNTEAFFGQGTRLTVV.